This TCR beta chain was captured in a study of blood T cell repertoires in COVID-19. Measured with immunoSEQ multiplex PCR; TCRdb has only the in-frame clones, and not every one. The data contain under 250,000 clones, about 80% of them singletons. Trimming cost V 2 bases and J 3 bases, with 16 bases left between them. This CDR3 comprises 16 residues. Germline loops: CDR1 MGHRA, CDR2 YSYEKL. Sequencing input: peripheral blood. This clonotype was sampled from a man aged 50-59 years with active or convalescent COVID-19. The J gene is TRBJ1-1, the V gene TRBV4-1; a possible D gene is TRBD1 (6 bases). The CDR3 sequence is CASSQKYSTGYTEAFF. CDR3 nucleotide sequence: TGCGCCAGCAGCCAAAAATACTCGACAGGCTACACTGAAGCTTTCTTT.